The TCR beta chain under discussion was sequenced for a study of metastatic and nonmetastatic thyroid tumors. About the study: Repertoires from blood and tumor or nodule tissue of malignant and benign thyroid patients were compared.

A note on this clone: This CDR3 is missing its conserved last phenylalanine or tryptophan, likely due to a read error.

Patients were all untreated before their thyroid surgery. TCRdb reprocessed the PCR reads via MiXCR. The table lists about 25,000 clones, 20% of them singletons. The CDR3 totals 16 residues. Germline V gene sequence: CDR1 SGHKS, CDR2 YYEKEE (reference sequence). V lost 1 base and J 2 bases, leaving 13 bases between the germline ends. Sequencing was carried out using blood. The sequence derives from a male donor with papillary thyroid cancer or a benign thyroid nodule (not recorded which). Some clones in this sample may be carry-over from other donors' samples. The rearrangement links TRBV5-5 to TRBJ1-3; D is uncertain. The CDR3 DNA follows: TGTGCCAGCAGCTTGTCTGCCGTCCCCCCTGGAAACACCATATATCTT. This translates into CASSLSAVPPGNTIYL.